The 28 T cell receptor beta chains below all came from one sample that was sequenced in a study of OX40 agonist ivuxolimab in advanced cancers. Measured with immunoSEQ multiplex PCR; TCRdb has only the in-frame clones, and not every one. The sample carries tens of thousands of clones, 81% recorded once. The sequences come from CD4+ or CD8+ T cells sorted from blood, collected in a trial of the OX40 agonist ivuxolimab. The receptors come from an adult with an advanced solid tumor such as melanoma, head and neck, liver or kidney cancer.

This clone was picked up one time. The chain uses TRBV11-2 and TRBJ1-2; D unresolved. Germline V gives CDR1 SGHAT, CDR2 FQNNGV. The CDR3 is made up of 14 amino acids. The V end was cut by 3 bases, the J end by 2 bases, with 10 bases between. CDR3 bases: TGTGCCAGCAGCTTTGTACATAGAAACTATGGCTACACCTTC. Encoded protein: CASSFVHRNYGYTF.

The chain has TRBV6-1 and TRBJ1-2; 9 bases are a match to TRBD1. CDR1 and CDR2 (germline): MNHNS, SASEGT. CDR3 length: 15 residues. The trim removed 2 bases at V and 4 bases at J, leaving 5 bases unmatched. The CDR3 sequence: CASSEHRGPGYGYTF. DNA for the CDR3: TGTGCCAGCAGTGAACACAGGGGGCCGGGCTATGGCTACACCTTC.

This chain uses TRBV4-1 with TRBJ1-1, with D unclear. Germline CDR1 MGHRA, CDR2 YSYEKL. Deletions cut 0 bases from V and 1 base from J, with 6 bases between. The CDR3 is 14 amino acids. CDR3 in amino acids: CASSQDYQNTEAFF. DNA for the CDR3: TGCGCCAGCAGCCAAGATTATCAGAACACTGAAGCTTTCTTT.

The chain uses TRBV27 and TRBJ2-5; 9 bases fit TRBD1. The germline gives CDR1 MNHEY, CDR2 SMNVEV (reference sequence). V was pared by 3 bases and J by 5 bases, with 4 bases of the junction left unmatched. This CDR3 has 14 residues. In DNA, the CDR3 is TGTGCCAGCAGTTTCAGGACAGGGGAGGAGACCCAGTACTTC. It encodes CASSFRTGEETQYF.

The chain couples TRBV5-1 to TRBJ2-7; the match to TRBD2 covers 13 bases. With V trimmed by 7 bases and J by 5 bases, 6 bases remained unmatched. CDR3 length equals 14 residues. Germline CDR1 reads SGHRS; CDR2 reads YFSETQ. For the CDR3, the DNA is TGCGCCAGCCGGACTAGCGGGAGATTGAACGAGCAGTACTTC. This encodes CASRTSGRLNEQYF.

This chain connects TRBV7-9 to TRBJ2-2, with 13 bases aligning to TRBD2. Germline-derived CDR1 and CDR2 are SEHNR and FQNEAQ (reference sequence). This CDR3 comprises 16 residues. V shed 5 bases and J 7 bases; nucleotides not matched to a gene: 7. This CDR3 reads CASSPRLAGGDGELFF. In nucleotides, the CDR3 is TGTGCCAGCAGCCCCCGACTAGCGGGAGGAGACGGGGAGCTGTTTTTT.

V gene TRBV4-1 combines with J gene TRBJ1-2, with 8 bases identical to TRBD1. Germline CDR1 MGHRA, CDR2 YSYEKL. The CDR3 sequence is 15 residues long. After removal of 4 bases from V and 8 bases from J, the junction contained 12 bases not matched to a gene. The CDR3 DNA sequence: TGCGCCAGCAGCCGACGGACAGGGTTATTTAGGGGCTACACCTTC. It specifies CASSRRTGLFRGYTF.

The genes are TRBV10-3 and TRBJ1-5; tentatively, D is TRBD1 (6 bases). The CDR3 spans 14 residues. Between the trimmed V and J ends, which lost 11 bases and 1 base, there was a span of 15 bases. The germline CDR1 and CDR2 sequences are ENHRY and SYGVKD. The CDR3 DNA follows: TGTGCCTCCACTCAACAGGGAAGCAATCAGCCCCAGCATTTT. This sequence encodes CASTQQGSNQPQHF.

The rearrangement links TRBV7-9 to TRBJ2-3; D call uncertain. Germline V gene sequence: CDR1 SEHNR, CDR2 FQNEAQ (reference sequence). Trimming took 8 bases from V and 6 from J, leaving 12 bases between them. This CDR3 is 12 amino acids long. The CDR3 DNA reads TGTGCCAGCGCCCTTGCCGGGGATACGCAGTATTTT. Residues: CASALAGDTQYF. Full variable domain (missing parts from reference TRBV7-9 and TRBJ2-3): DTGVSQNPRHKITKRGQNVTFRCDPISEHNRLYWYRQTLGQGPEFLTYFQNEAQLEKSRLLSDRFSAERPKGSFSTLEIQRTEQGDSAMYLCASALAGDTQYFGPGTRLTVL.

The chain employs TRBV29-1 and TRBJ1-1; D is undetermined. Trimming removed 5 bases at V and 1 base at J, with 11 bases between. Germline lookup yields CDR1 SQVTM and CDR2 ANQGSEA. The CDR3 runs to 13 residues. The CDR3 protein is CSVSQRWNTEAFF. Written as DNA, the CDR3 is TGCAGCGTTTCTCAAAGGTGGAACACTGAAGCTTTCTTT.

The V and J genes are TRBV10-2 and TRBJ2-1; tentative D call: TRBD2 (6 bases). CDR3 length: 13 residues. Trimming pared 5 bases from V and 8 bases from J, leaving 13 bases between. Looked up from germline, CDR1 is WSHSY and CDR2 is SAAADI. DNA for the CDR3: TGCGCCAGCAGTCCCCTGGGGGGTCATGAGCAGTTCTTC. Amino acids: CASSPLGGHEQFF.

The chain couples TRBV2 to TRBJ2-2, with unresolved D. V was pared by 7 bases and J by 0 bases, with 9 bases between. CDR1 and CDR2 (germline): SNHLY, FYNNEI. The CDR3 runs to 14 residues. CDR3 amino acids: CASMTSTNTGELFF. The DNA for the CDR3 is TGTGCCAGCATGACTTCGACGAACACCGGGGAGCTGTTTTTT.

The gene calls are TRBV5-4 and TRBJ1-2, with a tentative D call TRBD1 (5 bases). The CDR3 length is 15 residues. The V and J ends lost 0 bases and 6 bases respectively, with 15 bases between them. Looked up from germline, CDR1 is SGHNT and CDR2 is YYREEE (reference sequence). CDR3 sequence reads: CASSLAAFRVDGYTF. CDR3 DNA sequence: TGTGCCAGCAGCTTGGCCGCTTTCAGGGTAGATGGCTACACCTTC.

Concerning this clone: The sample contains more than one DNA sequence encoding this CDR3. This chain links TRBV5-1 with TRBJ2-7, with 11 bases fitting TRBD1. The germline gives CDR1 SGHRS, CDR2 YFSETQ. J gave up 1 base and V 7 bases, and 4 bases lay outside the gene matches. There are 14 residues in the CDR3. The CDR3 region is CASSGQGASYEQYF. DNA for the CDR3: TGCGCCAGCTCCGGACAGGGGGCTTCCTACGAGCAGTACTTC.

The table lists this clone with a few counts. The J gene is TRBJ1-2, the V gene TRBV18; no clear D. From germline, CDR1 is KGHSH and CDR2 LQKENI. The CDR3 has 11 residues. The germline V and J ends were trimmed by 3 bases and 6 bases, with 5 bases remaining between them. The CDR3 DNA is TGTGCCAGCTCACCGGCGGATGGCTACACCTTC. Translated, it gives CASSPADGYTF.

This clone was detected ten times or more. This rearrangement joins TRBV6-5 to TRBJ1-1, with TRBD1 matching over 7 bases. The CDR3 covers 14 residues. Germline V lookup: CDR1 MNHEY, CDR2 SVGAGI. With 6 bases clipped from V and 4 bases from J, the junction kept 8 bases outside the gene matches. The CDR3 bases are TGTGCCAGCAGCCTGTTAGGGGGCGGCACTGAAGCTTTCTTT. This codes for CASSLLGGGTEAFF.

This CDR3 is CASSLRFGGASYGYTF. Written as DNA, the CDR3 is TGTGCCAGCAGCTTAAGGTTCGGCGGAGCTTCCTATGGCTACACCTTC. This chain connects TRBV7-4 to TRBJ1-2; D not resolved. This CDR3 comprises 16 residues. Between the trimmed V and J ends, which lost 2 bases and 4 bases, there was a span of 17 bases. Looked up from germline, CDR1 is SGHVT and CDR2 is SQSDAQ.

This chain links TRBV7-2 with TRBJ1-2; possibly TRBD1 for D (6 bases). The CDR3 is made up of 15 amino acids. Per germline, CDR1 SGHTA and CDR2 FQGNSA. V lost 5 bases and J lost 4, with 17 bases in between. The CDR3 loop reads CASSPYREFTYGYTF. The CDR3 DNA follows: TGTGCCAGCAGCCCCTACAGGGAATTTACCTATGGCTACACCTTC. Full variable domain (rest looked up from reference TRBV7-2 and TRBJ1-2): GAGVSQSPSNKVTEKGKDVELRCDPISGHTALYWYRQSLGQGLEFLIYFQGNSAPDKSGLPSDRFSAERTGGSVSTLTIQRTQQEDSAVYLCASSPYREFTYGYTFGSGTRLTVV.

This clone was observed a single time. The V call is TRBV11-2, the J call TRBJ2-7; TRBD1 matches at 7 bases. Looked up from germline, CDR1 is SGHAT and CDR2 is FQNNGV. This CDR3 is 14 amino acids long. Germline trimming cut 0 bases from V and 1 base from J; bases unmatched to any gene: 0. CDR3 DNA sequence: TGTGCCAGCAGCTTAGACAGGGGGTCCTACGAGCAGTACTTC. The encoded protein is CASSLDRGSYEQYF. Full variable domain (outside the CDR3, taken from reference TRBV11-2 and TRBJ2-7): EAGVAQSPRYKIIEKRQSVAFWCNPISGHATLYWYQQILGQGPKLLIQFQNNGVVDDSQLPKDRFSAERLKGVDSTLKIQPAKLEDSAVYLCASSLDRGSYEQYFGPGTRLTVT.

The rearrangement links TRBV7-8 to TRBJ2-7; D unclear. The CDR3 is 14 amino acids. Looked up from germline, CDR1 is SGHVS and CDR2 is FQNEAQ. The V end lost 5 bases, the J end lost 2 bases, and 13 bases lay between the germline ends. CDR3 coding DNA: TGTGCCAGCAGCCCAGACCGGATCGCCTACGAGCAGTACTTC. It specifies CASSPDRIAYEQYF.

This rearrangement joins TRBV7-2 to TRBJ2-4; D unresolved. The length of the CDR3 is 13 residues. Germline CDR1 SGHTA, CDR2 FQGNSA. The V end lost 5 bases, the J end lost 10 bases, and 15 bases lay between the germline ends. The DNA of the CDR3 is TGTGCCAGCAGCGTAAAGGGTTCTCCTATTCAGTACTTC. Protein sequence: CASSVKGSPIQYF.

The chain is built from TRBV14 and TRBJ2-2; D ambiguous. The CDR3 loop spans 15 amino acids. Deletions cut 1 base from V and 3 bases from J, with 9 bases between. Germline lookup yields CDR1 SGHDN and CDR2 FVKESK. This chain's CDR3 is CASSQGPFDTGELFF. The CDR3 DNA follows: TGTGCCAGCAGCCAAGGGCCGTTCGACACCGGGGAGCTGTTTTTT.

The V call is TRBV5-4, the J call TRBJ2-7, with 9 bases lining up with TRBD1. The CDR3 length is 14 residues. J was trimmed by 5 bases and V by 4 bases; bases with no gene match: 7. Germline values: CDR1 SGHNT, CDR2 YYREEE (reference sequence). The CDR3 spells CASSPGTGLDEQYF. CDR3 DNA sequence: TGTGCCAGCAGCCCTGGGACAGGGTTGGACGAGCAGTACTTC.

The chain combines TRBV29-1 with TRBJ2-1; tentative D call: TRBD2 (6 bases). This CDR3 is built from 14 residues. V was pared by 6 bases and J by 4 bases, with 16 bases between. Germline values: CDR1 SQVTM, CDR2 ANQGSEA. The CDR3 DNA reads as TGCAGCGTCCCGGTGGAGGGCCCATACAATGAGCAGTTCTTC. Its protein is CSVPVEGPYNEQFF.

This clone was found once. This chain connects TRBV4-2 to TRBJ2-7, with D unclear. Germline V CDR1 and CDR2: LGHNA, YNFKEQ. The CDR3 covers 16 residues. The V gene lost 0 bases and the J gene lost 0 bases, with 12 bases spanning the gap. This chain's CDR3 is CASSQEDRHRSYEQYF. CDR3 sequence (DNA): TGTGCCAGCAGCCAAGAGGATAGGCACCGCTCCTACGAGCAGTACTTC.

This chain joins TRBV7-9 and TRBJ1-1; unclear D gene. Germline loops: CDR1 SEHNR, CDR2 FQNEAQ (reference sequence). The CDR3 sequence is 14 residues long. The ends were cut back, 1 base at V and 6 bases at J, with 12 bases in the middle. The CDR3 bases are TGTGCCAGCAGCTTAGATTGGGCAGAAGCTGAAGCTTTCTTT. As protein: CASSLDWAEAEAFF.

The chain links TRBV7-2 to TRBJ1-2; no clear D. CDR1 is SGHTA and CDR2 is FQGNSA in the germline V gene. Trimming shortened V by 4 bases and J by 4 bases, and 16 bases separated the two germline ends. The CDR3 contains 15 residues. CDR3 amino acids: CASSSSFQPGYGYTF. The CDR3 DNA reads TGTGCCAGCAGCTCGAGCTTCCAACCGGGCTATGGCTACACCTTC.

This chain's CDR3 is CAVSRERLVNTEAFF. The CDR3 coding sequence is TGTGCCGTTTCCCGGGAAAGGTTGGTGAACACTGAAGCTTTCTTT. This rearrangement joins TRBV2 to TRBJ1-1; D gene ambiguous. The germline CDR1 and CDR2 sequences are SNHLY and FYNNEI. The CDR3 extends over 15 amino acids. The V end lost 11 bases, the J end lost 0 bases, and 19 bases lay between the germline ends.